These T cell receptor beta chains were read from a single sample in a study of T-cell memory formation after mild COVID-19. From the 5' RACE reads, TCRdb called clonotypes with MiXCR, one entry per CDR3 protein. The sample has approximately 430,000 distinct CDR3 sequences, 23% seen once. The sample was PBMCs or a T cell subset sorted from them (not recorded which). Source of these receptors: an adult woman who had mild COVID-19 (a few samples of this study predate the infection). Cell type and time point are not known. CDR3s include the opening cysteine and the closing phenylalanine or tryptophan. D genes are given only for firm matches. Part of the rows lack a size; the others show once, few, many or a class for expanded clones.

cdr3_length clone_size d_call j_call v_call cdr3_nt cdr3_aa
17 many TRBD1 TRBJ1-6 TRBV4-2 TGTGCCAGCAGCCAAGAGGCGGGGACAGGGTTAAATTCACCCCTCCACTTT CASSQEAGTGLNSPLHF
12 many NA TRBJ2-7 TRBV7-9 TGTGCCAGCAGCCCGGGCCCATACGAGCAGTACTTC CASSPGPYEQYF
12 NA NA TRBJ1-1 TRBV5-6 TGTGACAGCAGCTTGAGGGGCACTGAAGCTTTCTTT CDSSLRGTEAFF
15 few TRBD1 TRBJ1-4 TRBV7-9 TGTGCCAGCAGCGGAGGACAGGGGCGATATGAAAAACTGTTTTTT CASSGGQGRYEKLFF
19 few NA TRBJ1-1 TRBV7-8 TGTGCCAGCAGCTCAAGAAAGAGAACCGGGACACACATGAACACTGAAGCTTTCTTT CASSSRKRTGTHMNTEAFF
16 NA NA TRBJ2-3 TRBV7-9 TGTGCCAGCAGCTATCTAGCGTCCACTGGGAAGGATACGCAGTATTTT CASSYLASTGKDTQYF
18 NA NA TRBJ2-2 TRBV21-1 TGTGCCAGGGACAGGGGTTATCCTAGCGGGGGTATTACCGGGGAGCTGTTTTTT CARDRGYPSGGITGELFF
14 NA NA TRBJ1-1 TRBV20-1 TGCAGTGCTCCACCCGGGGCGGTGGACACTGAAGCTTTCTTT CSAPPGAVDTEAFF
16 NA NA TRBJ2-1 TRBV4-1 TGCGCCAGCAGCCAAGATTCAGTAGGACCATACAATGAGCAGTTCTTC CASSQDSVGPYNEQFF
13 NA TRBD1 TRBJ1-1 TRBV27 TGTGCCAGCAGTCGACCGGGGACAGCAGAAGCTTTCTTT CASSRPGTAEAFF
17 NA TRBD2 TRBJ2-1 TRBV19 TGTGCCAGTAGTACCCGACTAGCGGGAGGGTACGACAATGAGCAGTTCTTC CASSTRLAGGYDNEQFF
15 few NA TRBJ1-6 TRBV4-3 TGCGCCAGCAGCCAGGTTGGGCACTATAATTCACCCCTCCACTTT CASSQVGHYNSPLHF
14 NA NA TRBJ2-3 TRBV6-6 TGTGCCAGCAGCCAACGGCCAAGTCCAGATACGCAGTATTTT CASSQRPSPDTQYF
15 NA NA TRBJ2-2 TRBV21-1 TGTGCCAGCGTCGGGACGCAAACGAACACCGGGGAGCTGTTTTTT CASVGTQTNTGELFF
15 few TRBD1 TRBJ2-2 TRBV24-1 TGTGCCACCAGCAAACAGGGGGCGAACACCGGGGAGCTGTTTTTT CATSKQGANTGELFF
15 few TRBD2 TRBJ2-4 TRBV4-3 TGCGCCAGCAGCCAAGAGCGGGAGACCCAAAACATTCAGTACTTC CASSQERETQNIQYF
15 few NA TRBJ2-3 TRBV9 TGTGCCAGCACCCAATGGGGGTCTGGACCAGATACGCAGTATTTT CASTQWGSGPDTQYF
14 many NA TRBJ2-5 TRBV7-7 TGTGCCAGCAGCTTAGGGACTTCACAAGAGACCCAGTACTTC CASSLGTSQETQYF
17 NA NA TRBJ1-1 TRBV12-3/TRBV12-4 TGTGCCAGCAGTTCCCATTTAGGGAGGGATTCGGTCCCTGAAGCTTTCTTT CASSSHLGRDSVPEAFF
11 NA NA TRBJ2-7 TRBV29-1 TGCAGCGTTCTCGACCTCTACGAGCAGTACTTC CSVLDLYEQYF
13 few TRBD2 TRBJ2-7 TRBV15 TGTGCCACCAGCGAGCGGGGCAACTACGAGCAGTACTTC CATSERGNYEQYF
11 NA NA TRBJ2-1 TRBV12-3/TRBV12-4 TGTGCCAGCAGCTATTCGGGACTTCAGTTCTTC CASSYSGLQFF
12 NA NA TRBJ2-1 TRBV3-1 TGTGCCAGCAGCGGCCTTGCCGGTGAGCAGTTCTTC CASSGLAGEQFF
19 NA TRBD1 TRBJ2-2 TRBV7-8 TGTGCCAGCACCCAAGGGGTCCCCTCGGGACAGGGGATAACCGGGGAGCTGTTTTTT CASTQGVPSGQGITGELFF
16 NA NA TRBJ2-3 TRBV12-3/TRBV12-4 TGTGCCAGCAGTTCACCCGGCCTCTTGGCTCCAGATACGCAGTATTTT CASSSPGLLAPDTQYF
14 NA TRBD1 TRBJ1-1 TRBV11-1 TGTGCCAGCAGCTCCGAGGAGGGGGCGATTGAAGCTTTCTTT CASSSEEGAIEAFF
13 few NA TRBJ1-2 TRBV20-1 TGCAGTGCCCGAGAGGGCCGGGACTATGGCTACACCTTC CSAREGRDYGYTF
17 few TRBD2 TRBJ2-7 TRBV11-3 TGTGCCAGCAGCTTAGATCGGCTAGGAGCGGGAGGGTACGAGCAGTACTTC CASSLDRLGAGGYEQYF
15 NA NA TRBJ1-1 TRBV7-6 TGTGCCAGCAGCCCGCATACAGGGCTGGTTTCTGAAGCTTTCTTT CASSPHTGLVSEAFF
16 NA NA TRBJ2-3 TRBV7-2 TGTGCCAGCAGGCGGGTCTGGGGTTCTGGGACAGATACGCAGTATTTT CASRRVWGSGTDTQYF
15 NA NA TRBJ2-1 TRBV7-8 TGTGCCAGCAAAACTCATGGACAGATCTACAATGAGCAGTTCTTC CASKTHGQIYNEQFF
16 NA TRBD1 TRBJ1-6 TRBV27 TGTGCCAGCAGTCGGCGGACAGGGATAAGTAATTCACCCCTCCACTTC CASSRRTGISNSPLHF
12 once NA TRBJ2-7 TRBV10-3 TGTGCCATCGCAGGGGAGGGTTACGAGCAGTACTTC CAIAGEGYEQYF
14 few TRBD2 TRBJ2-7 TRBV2 TGTGCCAGCAGGGAGCGGGGGGCCTCCTACGAGCAGTACTTC CASRERGASYEQYF
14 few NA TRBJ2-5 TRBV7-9 TGTGCCAGCAGCTTCTTTACAGGGCAAGAGACCCAGTACTTC CASSFFTGQETQYF
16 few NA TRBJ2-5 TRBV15 TGTGCCACCAGCAGAATGAGTTACCGGGACCAAGAGACCCAGTACTTC CATSRMSYRDQETQYF
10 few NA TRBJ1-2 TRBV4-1 TGCGCCACCTTCCATAGCACCTACACCTTC CATFHSTYTF
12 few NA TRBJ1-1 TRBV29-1 TGCAGCGTTGGTAGGGTGAACACTGAAGCTTTCTTT CSVGRVNTEAFF
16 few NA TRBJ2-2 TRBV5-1 TGCGCCAGCAGCTTGGCAAGCGCGGGACGGACCGGGGAGCTGTTTTTT CASSLASAGRTGELFF
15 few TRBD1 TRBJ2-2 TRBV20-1 TGCAGTGCTAGGCCAGGGGGATCGAACACCGGGGAGCTGTTTTTT CSARPGGSNTGELFF
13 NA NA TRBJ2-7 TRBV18 TGTGCCAGCTCACCACCGCAGGGCTACGAGCAGTACTTC CASSPPQGYEQYF
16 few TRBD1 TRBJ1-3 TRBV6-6 TGTGCCAGCAGTTATCCGGGACAGGGCGCTGGAAACACCATATATTTT CASSYPGQGAGNTIYF
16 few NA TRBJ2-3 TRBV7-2 TGTGCCAGCAGCTTAGATAAAGTGGGGGGAATAGATACGCAGTATTTT CASSLDKVGGIDTQYF
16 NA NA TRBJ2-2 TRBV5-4 TGTGCCAGCAGCTTAATCGGACAGACGAACACCGGGGAGCTGTTTTTT CASSLIGQTNTGELFF
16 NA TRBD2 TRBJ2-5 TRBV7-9 TGTGCCAGCAGCTTAGATCTAGCGGGACCCGTAGAGACCCAGTACTTC CASSLDLAGPVETQYF
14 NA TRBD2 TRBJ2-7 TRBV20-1 TGCAGTGCTAGTAGGAGCGGGAGGGCGAACGAGCAGTACTTC CSASRSGRANEQYF
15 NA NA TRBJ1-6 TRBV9 TGTGCCAGCAGCCGAGAAGGGGGCTATAATTCACCCCTCCACTTT CASSREGGYNSPLHF
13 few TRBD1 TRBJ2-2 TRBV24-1 TGTGCCACGACAGGGGGTAACACCGGGGAGCTGTTTTTT CATTGGNTGELFF
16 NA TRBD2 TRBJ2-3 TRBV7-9 TGTGCCAGCAGCTTAGTATTAGCGGGATTCACAGATACGCAGTATTTT CASSLVLAGFTDTQYF
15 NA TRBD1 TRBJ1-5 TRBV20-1 TGCAGTGCTAACGGGACAGGTTATAGCAATCAGCCCCAGCATTTT CSANGTGYSNQPQHF
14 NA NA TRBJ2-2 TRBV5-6 TGTGCCAGCAGCATGCGGGACAGCCCAAGGGGGCTGTTTTTT CASSMRDSPRGLFF
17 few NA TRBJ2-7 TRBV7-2 TGTGCCAGCAGCTTACCTCCTGGGGAAGGGGCGCGCTACGAGCAGTACTTC CASSLPPGEGARYEQYF
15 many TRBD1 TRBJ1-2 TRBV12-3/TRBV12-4 TGTGCCAGCAGTCCCCGGGAGGGGGCCGGCTATGGCTACACCTTC CASSPREGAGYGYTF
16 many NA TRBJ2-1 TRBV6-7 TGTGCCAGCAGTTACTCGAGTATCCCTACTGGAGAGGTGCAGTTCTTC CASSYSSIPTGEVQFF
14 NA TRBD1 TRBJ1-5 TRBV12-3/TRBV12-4 TGTGCCAGCAGTTACAGGGGCTCAGGTCAGCCCCAGCATTTT CASSYRGSGQPQHF
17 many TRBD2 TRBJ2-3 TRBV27 TGTGCCAGCAGTCCTACTAGCGGGAGATGGGGCGCAGATACGCAGTATTTT CASSPTSGRWGADTQYF
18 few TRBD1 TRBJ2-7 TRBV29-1 TGCAGCGTTGCAGGGGGACAGGAAGGAGGGCCGGGGCCCTACGAGCAGTACTTC CSVAGGQEGGPGPYEQYF
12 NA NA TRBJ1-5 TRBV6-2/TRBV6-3 TGTGCCAGCAGTTTCCAGACGCAGCCCCAGCATTTT CASSFQTQPQHF
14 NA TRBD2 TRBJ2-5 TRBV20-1 TGCAGTGCTCCTGTTAGCGGGTTCCAAGAGACCCAGTACTTC CSAPVSGFQETQYF
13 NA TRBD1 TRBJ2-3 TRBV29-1 TGCAGCGGAGGGGACAGCGTAATGGGTACGCAGTATTTT CSGGDSVMGTQYF